The text below deals with one T cell receptor beta chain. This specimen comes from a study of blood T cell repertoires in COVID-19. Germline CDR1 is SEHNR and CDR2 is FQNEAQ (reference sequence). This CDR3 has 15 residues. The V and J ends lost 11 bases and 0 bases respectively, with 16 bases between them. The repertoire was sequenced with immunoSEQ multiplex PCR; TCRdb's copy has only in-frame clones and lacks some. This repertoire shows about 120,000 clones, less than 75% found once; its top ten account for 0.7% to 1%. The gene calls are TRBV7-9 and TRBJ1-4; weak D call: TRBD1 (5 bases). Source material: peripheral blood. The TCR comes from a human donor with acute or convalescent COVID-19. The donor label of this sample is uncertain. CDR3 in amino acids: CAVMTEKTTNEKLFF. The CDR3, as DNA: TGTGCCGTAATGACAGAGAAAACAACTAATGAAAAACTGTTTTTT.